These 5 T cell receptor beta chains came from one sample sequenced in a study of cytomegalovirus exposure and HLA in healthy donors. The primer mix had 60 Vbeta and 13 Jbeta primers. Here immunoSEQ multiplex PCR was the method, and the copy in TCRdb shows in-frame clones only, minus some. The data contain 100,000 to 150,000 clones, roughly 80% of them singletons. Sequencing was performed on PBMCs. The receptor set was obtained from a woman in her forties in good health and CMV-seronegative.

This sequence joins TRBV2 and TRBJ1-5; TRBD1 is a possible D gene (6 bases). The germline CDR1 and CDR2 sequences are SNHLY and FYNNEI. The V end was cut by 7 bases, the J end by 5 bases, with 12 bases between. This CDR3 is 13 amino acids long. CDR3 nucleotides: TGTGCCAGCACCGACAGGACCTATCAGCCCCAGCATTTT. Its protein is CASTDRTYQPQHF.

The chain employs TRBV2 and TRBJ1-3, with D hard to call. The germline gives CDR1 SNHLY, CDR2 FYNNEI. This CDR3 has 16 amino acids. Trimming left V 1 base short and J 0 bases short, with 10 bases between. The CDR3 spells CASSEGAGISGNTIYF. CDR3 nucleotides: TGTGCCAGCAGTGAAGGAGCGGGGATCTCTGGAAACACCATATATTTT.

The V call is TRBV4-3, the J call TRBJ1-1; 7 nucleotides agree with TRBD1. This CDR3 is built from 15 residues. Germline CDR1 LGHNA, CDR2 YSLEER. V was pared by 0 bases and J by 2 bases, with 3 bases of the junction left unmatched. For the CDR3, the DNA is TGCGCCAGCAGCCAAGAAGGGACAGTAAACACTGAAGCTTTCTTT. It specifies CASSQEGTVNTEAFF.

J is TRBJ1-2 and V is TRBV29-1, with D uncertain. Germline lookup yields CDR1 SQVTM and CDR2 ANQGSEA. CDR3 length: 15 residues. Deletions cut 6 bases from V and 0 bases from J, with 17 bases between. The CDR3 DNA reads as TGCAGCGTCCCCGAGCGTGGAAGGACTAACTATGGCTACACCTTC. Translating gives CSVPERGRTNYGYTF. The full variable domain, rest sourced from reference TRBV29-1 and TRBJ1-2, is SAVISQKPSRDICQRGTSLTIQCQVDSQVTMMFWYRQQPGQSLTLIATANQGSEATYESGFVIDKFPISRPNLTFSTLTVSNMSPEDSSIYLCSVPERGRTNYGYTFGSGTRLTVV.

The chain links TRBV5-5 to TRBJ1-1; 9 nucleotides match TRBD1. CDR1 and CDR2 from the germline V gene are SGHKS and YYEKEE (reference sequence). V dropped 1 base and J dropped 4; count of bases not matched to a gene: 8. The CDR3 has 16 residues. The CDR3 spells CASSLLGDRAPTEAFF. CDR3 bases: TGTGCCAGCAGCTTGCTCGGGGACAGGGCGCCCACTGAAGCTTTCTTT.